Sequencing of this TCR beta chain was carried out in a study of Graves' ophthalmopathy and Graves' hyperthyroidism. Many counts were recorded for this clonotype. RNA transcripts were the template, and TCR beta CDR3 regions were amplified from them. The first round was an RT-PCR with HTBI primers, and the second round was a multiplex PCR. Each CDR3 protein is one row after TCRdb ran MiXCR on the multiplex PCR reads. The sample has about 220,000 distinct CDR3 sequences, roughly a fifth seen once; the top ten hold about 40%. The sequenced sample was peripheral blood. The receptor was isolated from a woman in her fifties or sixties with Graves' ophthalmopathy.

DNA of the CDR3: TGTGCCAGCAGGGGACAGGGCGCTTATAGCAATCAGCCCCAGCATTTT. Protein sequence: CASRGQGAYSNQPQHF. The chain is built from TRBV28 and TRBJ1-5; 9 nucleotides agree with TRBD1. Germline V gene data show CDR1 as MDHEN and CDR2 as SYDVKM. The V and J ends lost 6 bases and 0 bases, in that order; junction bases with no gene match: 6. The length of the CDR3 is 16 residues.